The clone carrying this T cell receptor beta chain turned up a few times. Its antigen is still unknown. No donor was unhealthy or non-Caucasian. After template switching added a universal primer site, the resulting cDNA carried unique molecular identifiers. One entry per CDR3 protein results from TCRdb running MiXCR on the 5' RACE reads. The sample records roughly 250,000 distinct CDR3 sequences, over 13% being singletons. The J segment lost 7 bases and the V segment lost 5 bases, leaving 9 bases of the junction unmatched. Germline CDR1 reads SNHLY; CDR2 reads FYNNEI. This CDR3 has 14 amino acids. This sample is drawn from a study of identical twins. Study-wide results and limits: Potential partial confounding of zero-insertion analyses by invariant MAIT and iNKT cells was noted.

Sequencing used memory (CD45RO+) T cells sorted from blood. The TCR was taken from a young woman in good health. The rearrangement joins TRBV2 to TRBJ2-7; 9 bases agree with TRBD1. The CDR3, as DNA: TGTGCCAGCAGTAGGGGACAGGGTCAAAGGGAGCAGTACTTC. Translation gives CASSRGQGQREQYF. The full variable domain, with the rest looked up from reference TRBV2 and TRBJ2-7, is EPEVTQTPSHQVTQMGQEVILRCVPISNHLYFYWYRQILGQKVEFLVSFYNNEISEKSEIFDDQFSVERPDGSNFTLKIRSTKLEDSAMYFCASSRGQGQREQYFGPGTRLTVT.